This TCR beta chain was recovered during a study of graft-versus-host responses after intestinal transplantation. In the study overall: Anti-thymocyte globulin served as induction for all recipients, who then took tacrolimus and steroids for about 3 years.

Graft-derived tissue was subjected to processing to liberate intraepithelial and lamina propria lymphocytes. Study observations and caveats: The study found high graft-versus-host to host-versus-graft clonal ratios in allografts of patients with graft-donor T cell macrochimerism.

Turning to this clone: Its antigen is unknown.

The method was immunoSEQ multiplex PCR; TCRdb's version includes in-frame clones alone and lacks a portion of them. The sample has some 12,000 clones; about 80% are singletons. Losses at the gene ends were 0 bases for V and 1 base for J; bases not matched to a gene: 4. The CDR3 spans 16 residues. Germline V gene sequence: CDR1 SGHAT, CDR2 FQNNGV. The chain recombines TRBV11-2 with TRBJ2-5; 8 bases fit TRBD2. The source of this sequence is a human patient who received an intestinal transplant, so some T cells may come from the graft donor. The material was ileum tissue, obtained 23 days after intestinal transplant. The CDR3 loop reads CASSLDGRGVQETQYF. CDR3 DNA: TGTGCCAGCAGCTTAGACGGGAGGGGGGTCCAAGAGACCCAGTACTTC.